The clone carrying this T cell receptor beta chain came up many times. This sample was included in a study of T-cell reconstitution after alpha-beta-depleted transplantation in children. The TCRbeta library incorporated unique molecular identifiers. TCRdb itself ran the PCR reads through MiXCR, one entry per CDR3 protein. The table shows approximately 250,000 distinct CDR3 sequences, with around 8.9% occurring only once. Source: PBMCs from the stem cell graft donor, taken from the stem cell graft. This clonotype was sampled from a human donor who donated a stem cell graft to a child with SCID.

This CDR3 is CASSLVWGGDGYTF. The DNA for the CDR3 is TGTGCCAGCAGCTTAGTTTGGGGGGGAGATGGCTACACCTTC. The genes are TRBV7-2 and TRBJ1-2; the D gene is possibly TRBD1 (5 bases). The V end lost 1 base, the J end lost 6 bases, and 12 bases lay between the germline ends. The CDR3 spans 14 residues. Looked up from germline, CDR1 is SGHTA and CDR2 is FQGNSA.